A selection of T cell receptor beta chains follows, all from one sample in a study of beta chain features in type 1 diabetes. TCRdb keeps only in-frame clones here, not all; method: immunoSEQ multiplex PCR. The table shows about 160,000 clones, with 7.5% to 9.5% occurring only once. Sequencing input: central memory CD4+ T cells from blood. These receptors were obtained from a woman younger than 35 with type 1 diabetes. Both conserved end residues are part of each CDR3. The D gene is left open where the match is weak. Some rows have no size entry. The others give once, few or many, or a class for an expanded clone.

>.|TRBV28|.|TRBJ2-3
CASRGLYTQYF
TGTGCCAGCCGGGGATTATATACGCAGTATTTT
>.|TRBV7-6|TRBD1|TRBJ2-5
CASSLEDRGWETQYF
TGTGCCAGCAGTTTGGAGGACAGGGGATGGGAGACCCAGTACTTC
>many|TRBV7-2|TRBD2|TRBJ2-5
CASSLSGSRETQYF
TGTGCCAGCAGCTTAAGCGGGAGCCGGGAGACCCAGTACTTC
>few|TRBV5-1|TRBD2|TRBJ2-1
CASSPSYTSGSYNEQFF
TGCGCCAGCAGCCCCTCCTATACTAGCGGCTCCTACAATGAGCAGTTCTTC
>few|TRBV4-3|.|TRBJ1-1
CASSQEARRGSGNTEAFF
TGCGCCAGCAGCCAAGAGGCTCGTCGGGGGTCGGGAAACACTGAAGCTTTCTTT
>few|TRBV7-9|TRBD2|TRBJ2-3
CASSLVLAGGTDTQYF
TGTGCCAGCAGCTTAGTACTAGCGGGAGGGACAGATACGCAGTATTTT
>few|TRBV6-1|.|TRBJ2-5
CASSVYPWTQYF
TGTGCCAGCAGTGTCTATCCTTGGACCCAGTACTTC
>.|TRBV5-8|TRBD1|TRBJ2-5
CASSPGTGQQETQYF
TGTGCCAGCAGCCCCGGGACAGGGCAGCAAGAGACCCAGTACTTC
>.|TRBV6-5|.|TRBJ1-1
CASSYDQGNTEAFF
TGTGCCAGCAGTTACGACCAGGGCAACACTGAAGCTTTCTTT
>few|TRBV15|.|TRBJ2-5
CATSTVTAGAETQYF
TGTGCCACCAGCACGGTTACGGCGGGGGCAGAGACCCAGTACTTC
>.|TRBV5-1|TRBD1|TRBJ1-1
CASSLFDRGNTEAFF
TGCGCCAGCAGCTTGTTTGACAGGGGGAACACTGAAGCTTTCTTT
>few|TRBV5-1|TRBD1|TRBJ1-5
CASSLGTGDSNQPQHF
TGCGCCAGCAGCTTGGGGACAGGAGATAGCAATCAGCCCCAGCATTTT
>.|TRBV5-1|.|TRBJ2-7
CASSLQQGSYEQYF
TGCGCCAGCAGCTTGCAACAGGGTTCCTACGAGCAGTACTTC
>few|TRBV9|TRBD1|TRBJ1-2
CASSVRDRETYGYTF
TGTGCCAGCAGCGTCCGGGACAGGGAAACCTATGGCTACACCTTC
>.|TRBV6-6|TRBD1|TRBJ2-7
CASARGTGSYEQYF
TGTGCCAGCGCGAGAGGGACAGGATCCTACGAGCAGTACTTC
>few|TRBV13|.|TRBJ1-6
CASSLGGSYNSPLHF
TGTGCCAGCAGCTTGGGGGGCTCCTATAATTCACCCCTCCACTTT
>many|TRBV6-6|.|TRBJ2-5
CATRDQETQYF
TGTGCCACCCGGGACCAAGAGACCCAGTACTTC
>.|TRBV29-1|TRBD2|TRBJ2-2
CSVVAGGNTGELFF
TGCAGCGTTGTGGCGGGAGGGAACACCGGGGAGCTGTTTTTT
>few|TRBV25-1|.|TRBJ2-7
CASSLDSYEQYF
TGTGCCAGCAGTTTAGACTCCTACGAGCAGTACTTC
>.|TRBV5-1|TRBD2|TRBJ2-1
CASSSRVAGGGNEQFF
TGCGCCAGCAGCTCGAGGGTAGCGGGGGGTGGCAATGAGCAGTTCTTC
>.|TRBV25-1|.|TRBJ2-7
CASSESGMTAYEQYF
TGTGCCAGCAGTGAATCCGGGATGACGGCCTACGAGCAGTACTTC
>once|TRBV9|.|TRBJ1-2
CASSPPGGNYGYTF
TGTGCCAGCAGCCCCCCCGGGGGGAACTATGGCTACACCTTC
>.|TRBV7-2|.|TRBJ2-1
CASSFDREIRYNEQFF
TGTGCCAGCAGCTTCGACCGGGAAATTAGGTACAATGAGCAGTTCTTC
>.|TRBV28|TRBD1|TRBJ2-7
CASLSRLGTGANEQYF
TGTGCCAGCCTCTCCCGTCTAGGGACAGGGGCTAACGAGCAGTACTTC
>many|TRBV5-1|.|TRBJ2-7
CASSRSLYEQYF
TGCGCCAGCAGCCGGAGTCTCTACGAGCAGTACTTC